The T cell receptor (beta chain) under discussion was sequenced for a study of metastatic and nonmetastatic thyroid tumors. The wider study: A comparison of repertoires was made across blood and tumor or nodule tissue from malignant and benign thyroid patients. Study-level findings and limits: As reported, TCR beta diversity in blood and tumor was significantly higher in malignant thyroid tumors than in benign nodules.

Original methodology: Clinicopathological groups of papillary thyroid cancer showed CDR3 differences that were used to build a distant-metastasis classifier. TCRdb re-called the PCR reads via MiXCR. The V and J calls follow TCRdb's processing rather than the paper's. This table holds 30,000 to 45,000 clones, 33% found once. The entire patient cohort was treatment-naive prior to thyroid surgery. Remarks on this clone: Its antigen is unidentified.

The specimen sequenced was tumor tissue. The clonotype originates from a female donor with papillary thyroid cancer or a benign thyroid nodule (not recorded which). Some clones in this sample may be carry-over from other donors' samples.

The DNA for the CDR3 is TGTGCCAGCAGACCCGTACTAGGATTAGATGAGCAGTTCTTC. This gives the protein CASRPVLGLDEQFF. V is TRBV6-1 and J is TRBJ2-1; possible D gene TRBD2, 5 bases. The germline V gene encodes CDR1 MNHNS and CDR2 SASEGT. Trimming took 6 bases from V and 8 from J, leaving 17 bases between them. This CDR3 is 14 amino acids long.